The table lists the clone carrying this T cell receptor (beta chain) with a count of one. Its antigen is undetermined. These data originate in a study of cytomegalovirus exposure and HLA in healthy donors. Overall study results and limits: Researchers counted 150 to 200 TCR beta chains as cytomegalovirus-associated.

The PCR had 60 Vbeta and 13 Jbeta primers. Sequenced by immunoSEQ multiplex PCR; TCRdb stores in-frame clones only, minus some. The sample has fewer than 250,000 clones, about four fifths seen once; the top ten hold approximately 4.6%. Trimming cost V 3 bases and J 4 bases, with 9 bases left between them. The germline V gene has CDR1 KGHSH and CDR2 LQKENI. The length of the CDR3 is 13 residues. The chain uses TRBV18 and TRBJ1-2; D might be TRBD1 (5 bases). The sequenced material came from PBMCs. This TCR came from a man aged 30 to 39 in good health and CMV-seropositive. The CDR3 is CASSPIQVYGYTF. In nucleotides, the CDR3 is TGTGCCAGCTCACCGATACAGGTCTATGGCTACACCTTC.